What follows are 28 T cell receptor beta chains derived from one specimen sequenced in a study of cytomegalovirus exposure and HLA in healthy donors. Generated by immunoSEQ multiplex PCR, the TCRdb table keeps only in-frame clones and is missing some. The table lists 75,000 to 90,000 clones, 90% to 97% of them singletons, with 1.6% in the top ten. Specimen: PBMCs. These receptors were collected from a man younger than 35 in good health and CMV-seropositive.

V gene TRBV4-1 combines with J gene TRBJ1-1; possibly TRBD1 for D (5 bases). Trimming cost V 4 bases and J 4 bases, with 19 bases left between them. The germline V gene has CDR1 MGHRA and CDR2 YSYEKL. CDR3 size: 16 residues. This CDR3 reads CASSPEGPLGATEAFF. CDR3 DNA: TGCGCCAGCAGCCCGGAGGGGCCGCTAGGAGCCACTGAAGCTTTCTTT.

This clone occurred once. This sequence joins TRBV28 and TRBJ2-2, with 7 bases matching TRBD1. From germline, CDR1 is MDHEN and CDR2 SYDVKM. This CDR3 comprises 15 residues. J lost 3 bases, V lost 8 bases, and 9 bases had no gene match. CDR3 amino acids: CASLPRDRYTGELFF. For the CDR3, the DNA is TGTGCCAGCCTCCCACGGGACAGATACACCGGGGAGCTGTTTTTT.

The rearrangement joins TRBV10-1 to TRBJ2-2, with 7 bases lining up with TRBD1. CDR1 and CDR2 (germline): WNHNN, SYGVQD (reference sequence). The trim removed 5 bases at V and 0 bases at J, leaving 3 bases unmatched. CDR3 size: 15 residues. As DNA, the CDR3 is TGCGCCAGCAGTCCCGGGACAGCGAACACCGGGGAGCTGTTTTTT. Amino acid sequence: CASSPGTANTGELFF.

This clone appeared a single time. The rearrangement links TRBV7-8 to TRBJ2-3, with 7 bases identical to TRBD2. CDR1 and CDR2 from the germline V gene are SGHVS and FQNEAQ. The V segment lost 2 bases and the J segment 4 bases; nucleotides outside the gene matches: 6. The CDR3 has 15 residues. The DNA for the CDR3 is TGTGCCAGCAGCTTATCGGCGGGAGTATCAGATACGCAGTATTTT. As protein: CASSLSAGVSDTQYF.

The chain employs TRBV2 and TRBJ2-1, with 7 positions matching TRBD1. Germline V CDR1 and CDR2: SNHLY, FYNNEI. This CDR3 is built from 14 residues. V lost 4 bases to trimming and J lost 5 bases; unmatched junction nucleotides: 5. CDR3 region: CASSAQGENNEQFF. DNA of the CDR3: TGTGCCAGCAGTGCCCAGGGGGAGAACAATGAGCAGTTCTTC.

The chain employs TRBV5-6 and TRBJ2-7, with D possibly matching TRBD1 (5 bases). Germline CDR1 is SGHDT and CDR2 is YYEEEE. This CDR3 is 14 amino acids long. Between the trimmed V and J ends, which lost 3 bases and 0 bases, there was a span of 10 bases. CDR3 coding DNA: TGTGCCAGCAGCTCCCCGACAGACTCCTACGAGCAGTACTTC. Protein product: CASSSPTDSYEQYF. Full variable domain (rest looked up from reference TRBV5-6 and TRBJ2-7): DAGVTQSPTHLIKTRGQQVTLRCSPKSGHDTVSWYQQALGQGPQFIFQYYEEEERQRGNFPDRFSGHQFPNYSSELNVNALLLGDSALYLCASSSPTDSYEQYFGPGTRLTVT.

The genes are TRBV9 and TRBJ2-7; D gene unclear. The length of the CDR3 is 14 residues. Trimming took off 0 bases at V and 5 bases at J, with 12 bases between the two ends. CDR1 is SGDLS, CDR2 YYNGEE, per germline. The CDR3 region is CASSVAGYTDEQYF. CDR3 bases: TGTGCCAGCAGCGTAGCCGGGTACACCGACGAGCAGTACTTC.

The genes are TRBV13 and TRBJ2-2; TRBD2 agrees at 7 bases. The germline V gene encodes CDR1 PRHDT and CDR2 FYEKMQ (reference sequence). The CDR3 covers 17 residues. Trimming removed 5 bases from V and 1 base from J; junction bases left unmatched: 10. The CDR3 sequence: CASSPPGGGENTGELFF. CDR3 DNA sequence: TGTGCCAGCAGCCCACCTGGTGGGGGGGAGAACACCGGGGAGCTGTTTTTT.

The chain uses TRBV10-2 and TRBJ1-5; D gene unclear. Trimming pared 2 bases from V and 6 bases from J, leaving 14 bases between. CDR1 WSHSY and CDR2 SAAADI come from the germline V gene. This CDR3 comprises 15 residues. CDR3 region: CASSESGSGSQPQHF. In DNA form, the CDR3 reads TGCGCCAGCAGTGAGAGCGGGTCTGGCAGTCAGCCCCAGCATTTT.

The chain carries TRBV28 and TRBJ1-1; a weak D match, TRBD1 (6 bases). The germline V and J ends were trimmed by 3 bases and 11 bases, with 13 bases remaining between them. This CDR3 has 12 residues. Germline loops: CDR1 MDHEN, CDR2 SYDVKM. The CDR3 DNA reads as TGTGCCAGCAGTTTCCAGGGGAGAAGGGCTTTCTTT. Protein product: CASSFQGRRAFF.

The chain carries TRBV4-1 and TRBJ1-1; tentatively, D is TRBD1 (6 bases). Germline V gene sequence: CDR1 MGHRA, CDR2 YSYEKL. The CDR3 totals 13 residues. V lost 6 bases, J lost 4 bases, and 12 bases lay in between. CDR3 amino acids: CASSKNRATEAFF. CDR3 sequence (DNA): TGCGCCAGCAGTAAAAACAGGGCCACTGAAGCTTTCTTT.

The rearrangement uses TRBV5-1 and TRBJ1-2, with no clear D. The V and J ends lost 0 bases and 4 bases respectively, with 13 bases between them. The germline gives CDR1 SGHRS, CDR2 YFSETQ. This CDR3 comprises 15 residues. The CDR3 nucleotides read TGCGCCAGCAGCTTGGGGGAGCCCAGTGGCTATGGCTACACCTTC. It translates to CASSLGEPSGYGYTF. Full variable domain (remainder filled in from reference TRBV5-1 and TRBJ1-2): KAGVTQTPRYLIKTRGQQVTLSCSPISGHRSVSWYQQTPGQGLQFLFEYFSETQRNKGNFPGRFSGRQFSNSRSEMNVSTLELGDSALYLCASSLGEPSGYGYTFGSGTRLTVV.

The rearrangement links TRBV7-2 to TRBJ1-2; 11 nucleotides match TRBD1. After removal of 5 bases from V and 4 bases from J, the junction contained 12 bases not matched to a gene. The germline CDR1 and CDR2 sequences are SGHTA and FQGNSA. The CDR3 is 17 amino acids. CDR3 in DNA: TGTGCCAGCAGCAACACCTGGACAGGGGGCGTCGTCTATGGCTACACCTTC. Protein sequence: CASSNTWTGGVVYGYTF.

This clone was counted a single time. The rearrangement joins TRBV28 to TRBJ1-2; D not certain. This CDR3 has 15 residues. Looked up from germline, CDR1 is MDHEN and CDR2 is SYDVKM. The V gene lost 2 bases and the J gene lost 0 bases, with 10 bases spanning the gap. The CDR3 bases are TGTGCCAGCAGTTTACGGACGGGGACTAACTATGGCTACACCTTC. Translation: CASSLRTGTNYGYTF.

This chain joins TRBV2 and TRBJ1-2, with D perhaps TRBD1 (6 bases). Germline V gene lookup returns CDR1 SNHLY and CDR2 FYNNEI. V lost 6 bases, J lost 8 bases, and 19 bases lay in between. The CDR3 spans 14 residues. The CDR3 DNA reads TGTGCCAGCAGGAGAACTACAGGGTCGGAAGGCTACACCTTC. Translating gives CASRRTTGSEGYTF.

The chain joins TRBV7-3 to TRBJ1-4; 9 bases align to TRBD1. Looked up from germline, CDR1 is SGHTA and CDR2 is FQGTGA. The CDR3 covers 15 residues. The ends lost 5 bases at V and 8 bases at J; junction bases unmatched: 9. The CDR3: CASSATGGFGEKLFF. The DNA for the CDR3 is TGTGCCAGCAGCGCCACAGGGGGCTTTGGAGAAAAACTGTTTTTT.

The rearrangement joins TRBV19 to TRBJ1-1; 8 bases are a match to TRBD1. The germline gives CDR1 LNHDA, CDR2 SQIVND (reference sequence). This CDR3 comprises 14 residues. V shed 4 bases and J 3 bases; nucleotides not matched to a gene: 4. Here the CDR3 DNA reads TGTGCCAGTAGTACCAGGACAGGGTACACTGAAGCTTTCTTT. Its translation: CASSTRTGYTEAFF.

This chain joins TRBV4-2 and TRBJ2-3; TRBD2 agrees at 9 bases. CDR3 length: 16 amino acids. Germline V lookup: CDR1 LGHNA, CDR2 YNFKEQ. J lost 3 bases, V lost 0 bases, and 4 bases had no gene match. The CDR3 protein is CASSQEPAGGTDTQYF. For the CDR3, the DNA is TGTGCCAGCAGCCAAGAACCAGCGGGAGGTACAGATACGCAGTATTTT.

This sequence joins TRBV5-4 and TRBJ2-2; 9 positions agree with TRBD1. The CDR3 is 15 residues long. In germline, CDR1 is SGHNT, CDR2 YYREEE (reference sequence). V shed 4 bases, J shed 6 bases, and the junction held 7 bases outside the gene matches. This CDR3 is CASSLRRTGAGELFF. CDR3 DNA sequence: TGTGCCAGCAGCCTCCGCAGGACAGGGGCCGGGGAGCTGTTTTTT.

This chain joins TRBV5-4 and TRBJ1-4; 7 bases are shared with TRBD1. Germline values: CDR1 SGHNT, CDR2 YYREEE (reference sequence). V trimming: 3 bases; J trimming: 0 bases; junction bases outside the gene matches: 5. The CDR3 is made up of 16 amino acids. The CDR3 region is CASSSRQGATNEKLFF. In nucleotides, the CDR3 is TGTGCCAGCAGCTCGAGACAGGGCGCAACTAATGAAAAACTGTTTTTT.

The chain joins TRBV11-1 to TRBJ1-2; a possible D gene is TRBD1 (6 bases). The CDR3 contains 13 residues. The germline V and J ends were trimmed by 2 bases and 4 bases, with 8 bases remaining between them. Germline lookup yields CDR1 SGHAT and CDR2 FQDESV (reference sequence). As DNA, the CDR3 is TGTGCCAGCAGCTTACGCAGGGGCTATGGCTACACCTTC. Translation: CASSLRRGYGYTF. The full variable domain, in which reference TRBV11-1 and TRBJ1-2 provide the parts outside the CDR3, is EAEVAQSPRYKITEKSQAVAFWCDPISGHATLYWYRQILGQGPELLVQFQDESVVDDSQLPKDRFSAERLKGVDSTLKIQPAELGDSAMYLCASSLRRGYGYTFGSGTRLTVV.

V and J are TRBV7-9 and TRBJ1-1; maybe TRBD1 (5 bases). This CDR3 has 14 amino acids. Germline V gene lookup returns CDR1 SEHNR and CDR2 FQNEAQ (reference sequence). V lost 3 bases and J lost 1, with 9 bases in between. CDR3 amino acids: CASSFQGKNTEAFF. The CDR3 DNA is TGTGCCAGCAGCTTTCAGGGCAAGAACACTGAAGCTTTCTTT.

CDR3 protein: CASRIIQNTEAFF. The CDR3 DNA sequence: TGTGCCAGCAGAATTATACAGAACACTGAAGCTTTCTTT. The rearrangement joins TRBV28 to TRBJ1-1; no clear D gene. CDR3 length equals 13 residues. The V and J ends lost 6 bases and 1 base respectively, with 9 bases between them. The V gene's germline CDR1 is MDHEN and CDR2 SYDVKM.

This sequence joins TRBV27 and TRBJ2-1; D not resolved. This CDR3 has 13 residues. The germline CDR1 and CDR2 sequences are MNHEY and SMNVEV (reference sequence). V was pared by 4 bases and J by 5 bases, with 9 bases between. In DNA, the CDR3 is TGTGCCAGCAGTTATGCACTAAACAATGAGCAGTTCTTC. This codes for CASSYALNNEQFF.

The chain carries TRBV29-1 and TRBJ2-6; a weak D match, TRBD1 (6 bases). Looked up from germline, CDR1 is SQVTM and CDR2 is ANQGSEA. The V and J ends lost 7 bases and 2 bases respectively, with 12 bases between them. The CDR3 spans 14 residues. CDR3 loop: CSAATGTGANVLTF. For the CDR3, the DNA is TGCAGCGCTGCCACAGGGACTGGGGCCAACGTCCTGACTTTC.

The chain has TRBV28 and TRBJ1-1, with 11 bases aligning to TRBD1. V lost 6 bases and J lost 4; bases outside the gene matches: 4. The length of the CDR3 is 14 residues. CDR1 and CDR2 from the germline V gene are MDHEN and SYDVKM. CDR3 DNA: TGTGCCAGCAGCCCCGGGACAGGGGGCACTGAAGCTTTCTTT. Translated, it gives CASSPGTGGTEAFF.

J is TRBJ1-2 and V is TRBV5-1, with 8 bases matching TRBD1. Trimming removed 3 bases from V and 7 bases from J; junction bases left unmatched: 14. Germline values: CDR1 SGHRS, CDR2 YFSETQ. The CDR3 has 16 residues. CDR3 loop: CASSSQTTGTGAGYTF. The CDR3 DNA sequence: TGCGCCAGCAGCTCCCAGACGACCGGGACAGGCGCTGGCTACACCTTC.

This rearrangement joins TRBV28 to TRBJ1-2; maybe TRBD1 (5 bases). This CDR3 is built from 13 residues. Germline CDR1 is MDHEN and CDR2 is SYDVKM. Deletions cut 3 bases from V and 7 bases from J, with 12 bases between. The CDR3 DNA sequence: TGTGCCAGCAGTTTTGGGGCCTGGGGTGGCTACACCTTC. Protein sequence: CASSFGAWGGYTF.